Below, one T cell receptor beta chain is given with its context. Its specificity is not known. This sample is part of a study of shared clonotypes between healthy human individuals. Study observations and caveats: In a handful of donors, roughly 5.2% of naive CD4 clonotypes appeared in common. Lower generation probabilities were found for non-shared clonotypes than for those shared by all four donors.

Per the authors' pipeline: Sequence data from immunoSEQ were junction-only and lacked quality scores; consequently, filtering differed. Profiling relied on immunoSEQ multiplex PCR, and the TCRdb table lists in-frame clones only, not all of them. V, J and clone size were drawn from that table, and D and trimming were deduced from the DNA. The sample includes a few million clones, 90% to 95% of them seen just once. Donors comprised only Caucasian adults living in Nashville, Tennessee. V dropped 2 bases and J dropped 6; count of bases not matched to a gene: 6. The CDR3 covers 16 residues. Germline values: CDR1 MNHEY, CDR2 SMNVEV (reference sequence).

The J gene is TRBJ1-6, the V gene TRBV27; 8 bases map to TRBD1. The clonotype comes from a man aged 18 to 30 in good health. Source material: naive CD4+ T cells sorted from blood. As for subset: CD45RA+ positively selected. The CDR3, as DNA: TGTGCCAGCAGTTTAAATGGACAGGGAGGTAATTCACCCCTCCACTTT. It codes for CASSLNGQGGNSPLHF.